A single sample is the source of the 4 T cell receptor beta chains below, sequenced in a study of early T cells in non-severe SARS-CoV-2 infection (dated by TCRdb to about 2021). Library creation used 5' RACE. Sequencer: NextSeq 500. TCRdb redid the processing of the public reads, applying fastp at Q25 and MiXCR, and retained in-frame beta chains. All rows with the same CDR3 protein become a single entry with the most common DNA and genes. This sample gives tens of thousands of distinct CDR3 sequences in total; less than 20% of them show up just once. The ten largest account for 12% of the sample. Input material: whole blood. All receptors derive from an adult who was a healthcare worker with PCR-confirmed SARS-CoV-2 infection or an uninfected control (not recorded which).

Only a few counts were recorded for this clonotype. This chain connects TRBV13 to TRBJ1-6; D might be TRBD1 (5 bases). CDR3 length: 16 amino acids. The germline V gene encodes CDR1 PRHDT and CDR2 FYEKMQ (reference sequence). V was shortened by 4 bases and J by 3 bases, with 13 bases between the two germline ends. Here the CDR3 DNA reads TGTGCCAGCAGCTCCACGACAGCGGACTATAATTCACCCCTCCACTTT. Its translation is CASSSTTADYNSPLHF.

The chain employs TRBV4-1 and TRBJ2-3; 9 bases are a match to TRBD2. CDR3 length equals 15 residues. Germline V lookup: CDR1 MGHRA, CDR2 YSYEKL. J was trimmed by 6 bases and V by 0 bases; bases with no gene match: 4. Here the CDR3 reads CASSQEGTSFDTQYF. CDR3 DNA: TGCGCCAGCAGCCAAGAAGGGACTAGCTTCGATACGCAGTATTTT.

The chain employs TRBV20-1 and TRBJ1-1; no clear D. With 4 bases removed from V and 0 bases from J, the gap between germline ends came to 15 bases. CDR1 is DFQATT and CDR2 is SNEGSKA in the germline V gene (reference sequence). The CDR3 is made up of 15 amino acids. CDR3 DNA: TGCAGTGCTACCCCCAGGCGCCTCATGAACACTGAAGCTTTCTTT. Amino acids: CSATPRRLMNTEAFF.

This clonotype occurred a few times. V is TRBV5-6 and J is TRBJ1-3; the match to TRBD1 covers 9 bases. Germline V gene sequence: CDR1 SGHDT, CDR2 YYEEEE. This CDR3 is built from 15 residues. Losses at the gene ends were 3 bases for V and 0 bases for J; bases not matched to a gene: 1. Here the CDR3 reads CASSWGQGSGNTIYF. CDR3 DNA sequence: TGTGCCAGCAGCTGGGGACAGGGCTCTGGAAACACCATATATTTT.